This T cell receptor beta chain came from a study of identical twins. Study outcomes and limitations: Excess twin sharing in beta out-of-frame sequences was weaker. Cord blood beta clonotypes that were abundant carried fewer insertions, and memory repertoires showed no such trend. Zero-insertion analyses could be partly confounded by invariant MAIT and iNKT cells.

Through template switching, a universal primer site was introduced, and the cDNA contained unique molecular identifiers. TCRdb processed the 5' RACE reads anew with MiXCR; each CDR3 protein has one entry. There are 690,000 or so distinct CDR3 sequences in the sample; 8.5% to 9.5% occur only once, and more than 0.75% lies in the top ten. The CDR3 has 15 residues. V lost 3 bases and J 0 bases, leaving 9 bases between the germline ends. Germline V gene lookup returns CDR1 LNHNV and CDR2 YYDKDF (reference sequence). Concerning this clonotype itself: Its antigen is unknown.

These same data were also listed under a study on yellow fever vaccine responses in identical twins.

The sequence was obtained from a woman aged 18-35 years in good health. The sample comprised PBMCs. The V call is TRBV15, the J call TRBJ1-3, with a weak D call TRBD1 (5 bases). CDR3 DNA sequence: TGTGCCACCAGCAGGAAACAGGTCTCTGGAAACACCATATATTTT. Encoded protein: CATSRKQVSGNTIYF.